The 32 T cell receptor beta chains below were found in one sample sequenced in a study of blood T cell repertoires in COVID-19 (dated by TCRdb to between 2020 and 2021). Libraries were constructed by the immunoSEQ multiplex PCR assay. As stored in TCRdb, this immuneACCESS dataset retains in-frame rearrangements with V and J assigned. A fraction of the clones does not appear; measured against another copy, unresolved V genes explain less than half of the discrepancy, and the remainder lacks a known reason. The sample table lists about 76,000 clones, about 92% of them with a count of one. The top ten constitute roughly a tenth of the sample. Sequenced input: peripheral blood. These receptor sequences come from a human donor in a cohort sampled during active COVID-19.

The chain joins TRBV7-2 to TRBJ2-3, with a tentative D call TRBD2 (6 bases). CDR1 is SGHTA and CDR2 is FQGNSA in the germline V gene. This CDR3 spans 16 amino acids. Trimming took off 1 base at V and 0 bases at J, with 11 bases between the two ends. The DNA of the CDR3 is TGTGCCAGCAGCTTAGAGTGGGGGGAGAGCACAGATACGCAGTATTTT. It specifies CASSLEWGESTDTQYF.

This rearrangement joins TRBV11-3 to TRBJ2-3; TRBD2 matches 16 bases. CDR1 SGHNT and CDR2 YENEEA come from the germline V gene. The junction had 5 bases not matched to a gene; V was cut back by 5 bases and J by 6 bases. The CDR3 runs to 16 residues. As DNA, the CDR3 is TGTGCCAGCAGCAAAGGGACTAGCGGGAGGGTCGATACGCAGTATTTT. Translation: CASSKGTSGRVDTQYF.

The chain is built from TRBV5-4 and TRBJ2-3, with a possible D match to TRBD2 (5 bases). CDR3 length: 17 amino acids. Germline-derived CDR1 and CDR2 are SGHNT and YYREEE (reference sequence). V lost 5 bases, J lost 4 bases, and 23 bases lay in between. DNA for the CDR3: TGTGCCAGCAGTCAACCCGGAGCGGTGGGCCTTTCAGATACGCAGTATTTT. It translates to CASSQPGAVGLSDTQYF.

The V and J genes are TRBV6-6 and TRBJ1-1; no firm D call. CDR3 size: 15 residues. Looked up from germline, CDR1 is MNHNY and CDR2 is SVGAGI (reference sequence). Trimming removed 6 bases at V and 5 bases at J, with 19 bases between. CDR3 loop: CASSPQKGRSTEAFF. CDR3 coding DNA: TGTGCCAGCAGCCCACAGAAAGGCAGGTCTACTGAAGCTTTCTTT.

The chain recombines TRBV5-6 with TRBJ2-7; 7 bases fit TRBD1. Germline values: CDR1 SGHDT, CDR2 YYEEEE. V shed 4 bases and J 6 bases; nucleotides not matched to a gene: 7. The length of the CDR3 is 13 residues. The CDR3 loop is CASSQTGAGEQYF. The DNA of the CDR3 is TGTGCCAGCAGCCAAACAGGGGCGGGCGAGCAGTACTTC.

The table lists this clone with a count of one. The chain carries TRBV3-1 (or the pseudogene TRBV3-2) and TRBJ2-7, with D hard to call. In germline, CDR1 is LGHDT, CDR2 YNNKEL (reference sequence). The ends were cut back, 4 bases at V and 7 bases at J, with 14 bases in the middle. The CDR3 runs 13 residues. The DNA of the CDR3 is TGTGCCAGCAGCCCGTCGCTAGTTGGGGAGCAGTACTTC. Translation gives CASSPSLVGEQYF.

This chain joins TRBV24-1 and TRBJ1-5; D is unclear. Germline CDR1 is KGHDR and CDR2 is SFDVKD. CDR3 size: 15 residues. The V and J ends lost 3 bases and 1 base respectively, with 9 bases between them. The CDR3, as DNA: TGTGCCACCAGTGATGGGAGAGGAAGCAATCAGCCCCAGCATTTT. As protein: CATSDGRGSNQPQHF.

J is TRBJ1-2 and V is TRBV7-9; D is ambiguous. The CDR3 runs to 13 residues. CDR1 is SEHNR, CDR2 FQNEAQ, per germline (reference sequence). Trimming removed 1 base from V and 0 bases from J, with 3 bases in between. CDR3 residues: CASSLDSNYGYTF. The CDR3 nucleotides read TGTGCCAGCAGCTTAGACTCTAACTATGGCTACACCTTC. The full variable domain, completed using reference TRBV7-9 and TRBJ1-2, is DTGVSQNPRHKITKRGQNVTFRCDPISEHNRLYWYRQTLGQGPEFLTYFQNEAQLEKSRLLSDRFSAERPKGSFSTLEIQRTEQGDSAMYLCASSLDSNYGYTFGSGTRLTVV.

This chain connects TRBV25-1 to TRBJ1-5; 9 bases match TRBD1. CDR1 is MGHDK and CDR2 is SYGVNS in the germline V gene. The J segment lost 0 bases and the V segment lost 7 bases, leaving 13 bases of the junction unmatched. CDR3 length: 18 residues. The CDR3 sequence: CASIYRDRDGYSNQPQHF. The CDR3 nucleotides are TGTGCCAGCATATACCGGGACAGGGACGGGTATAGCAATCAGCCCCAGCATTTT.

This clone was observed a few times. The V and J genes are TRBV7-2 and TRBJ2-5; TRBD1 matches at 9 bases. This CDR3 has 15 amino acids. V shed 3 bases and J 2 bases; nucleotides not matched to a gene: 4. CDR1 and CDR2 from the germline V gene are SGHTA and FQGNSA. CDR3: CASSLGTGPQETQYF. In DNA, the CDR3 is TGTGCCAGCAGCTTGGGGACAGGGCCACAAGAGACCCAGTACTTC.

This sequence joins TRBV18 and TRBJ2-3, with TRBD1 identical over 8 bases. The CDR3 runs to 15 residues. Per the germline V gene, CDR1 is KGHSH and CDR2 is LQKENI. J was trimmed by 3 bases and V by 4 bases; bases with no gene match: 6. CDR3 in DNA: TGTGCCAGCTCACTAGGGACAGGTTGGACAGATACGCAGTATTTT. Translating it yields CASSLGTGWTDTQYF.

The chain links TRBV6-2 or TRBV6-3 to TRBJ2-7; 12 bases are a match to TRBD2. Germline V gives CDR1 MNHEY, CDR2 SVGEGT. V shed 5 bases, J shed 5 bases, and the junction held 4 bases outside the gene matches. The CDR3 totals 14 residues. For the CDR3, the DNA is TGTGCCAGCAGTGGACTAGCGGGAATGAACGAGCAGTACTTC. This encodes CASSGLAGMNEQYF.

V is TRBV5-1 and J is TRBJ2-3; TRBD1 is a possible D gene (6 bases). This CDR3 contains 17 residues. The V end lost 4 bases, the J end lost 2 bases, and 20 bases lay between the germline ends. The germline CDR1 and CDR2 sequences are SGHRS and YFSETQ. CDR3: CASSTSPTGMDTDTQYF. CDR3 sequence (DNA): TGCGCCAGCAGCACAAGCCCTACAGGGATGGACACAGATACGCAGTATTTT.

V is TRBV7-2 and J is TRBJ2-3; TRBD1 matches at 8 bases. J gave up 2 bases and V 4 bases, and 2 bases lay outside the gene matches. This CDR3 is built from 14 residues. The germline CDR1 and CDR2 sequences are SGHTA and FQGNSA. CDR3 residues: CASSYRGFTDTQYF. Written as DNA, the CDR3 is TGTGCCAGCAGCTACAGGGGGTTCACAGATACGCAGTATTTT.

The J gene is TRBJ1-5, the V gene TRBV30; D gene uncertain. The germline gives CDR1 GTSNPN, CDR2 SVGIG (reference sequence). The CDR3 is made up of 14 amino acids. Trimming took 0 bases from V and 6 from J, leaving 12 bases between them. CDR3 amino acids: CAWSVPGYRQPQHF. The CDR3 DNA sequence: TGTGCCTGGAGTGTACCGGGGTATCGTCAGCCCCAGCATTTT.

This rearrangement joins TRBV6-2 or TRBV6-3 to TRBJ1-1; 8 positions match TRBD1. Germline V gives CDR1 MNHEY, CDR2 SVGEGT. V dropped 0 bases and J dropped 6; count of bases not matched to a gene: 6. This CDR3 is built from 15 residues. As DNA, the CDR3 is TGTGCCAGCAGTTACTCGAGAGACAGGGGTGCTGAAGCTTTCTTT. This gives the protein CASSYSRDRGAEAFF.

This clone appeared once. The chain links TRBV4-3 to TRBJ2-7, with 10 bases identical to TRBD1. The CDR3 is 17 residues long. Germline CDR1 and CDR2: LGHNA and YSLEER. Losses at the gene ends were 3 bases for V and 3 bases for J; bases not matched to a gene: 11. The CDR3 nucleotides read TGCGCCAGCAGCCAGAACGGGGACAGGGGAGCGGGCTACGAGCAGTACTTC. Protein sequence: CASSQNGDRGAGYEQYF.

CDR3 in DNA: TGTGCCAGCAGCCCGACAGGGCCTAATCAGCCCCAGCATTTT. Its translation: CASSPTGPNQPQHF. The chain uses TRBV2 and TRBJ1-5; 7 nucleotides match TRBD1. Germline V gene lookup returns CDR1 SNHLY and CDR2 FYNNEI. With 6 bases clipped from V and 4 bases from J, the junction kept 6 bases outside the gene matches. The CDR3 runs 14 residues.

The V call is TRBV12-3 or TRBV12-4, the J call TRBJ2-1; TRBD2 matches at 7 bases. V was clipped by 6 bases and J by 5 bases; unmatched bases: 4. This CDR3 is 13 amino acids long. The CDR3 sequence: CASSPGLHNEQFF. CDR3 nucleotides: TGTGCCAGCAGCCCGGGACTACACAATGAGCAGTTCTTC.

The rearrangement uses TRBV6-5 and TRBJ1-2, with a weak D call TRBD1 (5 bases). The CDR3 is 13 residues long. Trimming left V 0 bases short and J 6 bases short, with 8 bases between. Germline CDR1 is MNHEY and CDR2 is SVGAGI. CDR3 protein: CASSYSVGDGYTF. The CDR3 DNA reads TGTGCCAGCAGTTACTCAGTAGGGGATGGCTACACCTTC.

The chain has TRBV6-5 and TRBJ2-3, with 8 nucleotides matching TRBD1. In germline, CDR1 is MNHEY, CDR2 SVGAGI. Germline trimming cut 0 bases from V and 5 bases from J; bases unmatched to any gene: 4. CDR3 length: 15 residues. The CDR3 DNA follows: TGTGCCAGCAGTTACTCGCGCAGGGGGCAAGATACGCAGTATTTT. Amino acids: CASSYSRRGQDTQYF.

The genes are TRBV6-5 and TRBJ2-7, with TRBD2 as a possible D gene (6 bases). CDR1 MNHEY and CDR2 SVGAGI come from the germline V gene. CDR3 size: 14 residues. V dropped 7 bases and J dropped 3 bases, with 16 bases sitting between them. This CDR3 reads CASKSPRGSYEQYF. CDR3 DNA sequence: TGTGCCAGCAAATCCCCCCGGGGGAGCTACGAGCAGTACTTC.

V usage is TRBV24-1 and J usage is TRBJ2-3; TRBD2 might be the D (6 bases). The CDR3 has 13 residues. V was clipped by 4 bases and J by 2 bases, with 6 bases between them. The germline V gene encodes CDR1 KGHDR and CDR2 SFDVKD. The CDR3 DNA sequence: TGTGCCACCAGTGAGCGGGACACAGATACGCAGTATTTT. It encodes CATSERDTDTQYF.

The chain is built from TRBV9 and TRBJ2-1, with 9 nucleotides matching TRBD2. Germline values: CDR1 SGDLS, CDR2 YYNGEE. The CDR3 runs 17 residues. V lost 0 bases to trimming and J lost 3 bases; unmatched junction nucleotides: 7. CDR3 sequence (DNA): TGTGCCAGCAGCGTAGATCCAGCGGGAGGCGTCTACAATGAGCAGTTCTTC. Amino acids: CASSVDPAGGVYNEQFF.

The chain couples TRBV27 to TRBJ2-3, with 9 bases lining up with TRBD2. Per the germline V gene, CDR1 is MNHEY and CDR2 is SMNVEV (reference sequence). The CDR3 has 17 residues. Trimming cost V 10 bases and J 4 bases; bases outside gene matches: 18. CDR3 in DNA: TGTGCCACAAATCCCCTAGGAGCGGGAGGCGTCGCAGATACGCAGTATTTT. This encodes CATNPLGAGGVADTQYF.

This clone is a singleton in its sample. The chain links TRBV21-1 to TRBJ2-5; the D call in the table, TRBD2, was not verified against the DNA. TRBV21-1 is annotated as a pseudogene. The CDR3 contains 17 residues. CDR3 sequence: CASSRLAGVTKEETQYF. The CDR3 region has the DNA TGTGCCAGCAGCAGATTAGCGGGAGTGACGAAAGAGGAGACCCAGTACTTC.

This chain joins TRBV9 and TRBJ2-1; TRBD2 matches 10 bases. Trimming took 4 bases from V and 10 from J; bases not matched to a gene: 11. The CDR3 length is 15 residues. Per germline, CDR1 SGDLS and CDR2 YYNGEE. The CDR3 nucleotides read TGTGCCAGCAGCCCCCGACTAGCGGGCACGGGGGAGCAGTTCTTC. Protein: CASSPRLAGTGEQFF.

V usage is TRBV25-1 and J usage is TRBJ1-1, with 8 bases that match TRBD1. In germline, CDR1 is MGHDK, CDR2 SYGVNS. The CDR3 is made up of 16 amino acids. The V gene end was trimmed by 1 base and the J gene end by 6 bases; junction bases not matched to a gene: 10. The DNA of the CDR3 is TGTGCCAGCAGTGAATCTGGCAGGGGGCATGTCTCTGAAGCTTTCTTT. The encoded protein is CASSESGRGHVSEAFF. The full variable domain, in which reference TRBV25-1 and TRBJ1-1 provide the parts outside the CDR3, is EADIYQTPRYLVIGTGKKITLECSQTMGHDKMYWYQQDPGMELHLIHYSYGVNSTEKGDLSSESTVSRIRTEHFPLTLESARPSHTSQYLCASSESGRGHVSEAFFGQGTRLTVV.

The V and J genes are TRBV6-2 or TRBV6-3 and TRBJ2-3; 7 nucleotides line up with TRBD2. Germline V gene lookup returns CDR1 MNHEY and CDR2 SVGEGT. Germline trimming cut 0 bases from V and 3 bases from J; bases unmatched to any gene: 9. The CDR3 length is 17 residues. The CDR3 here is CASSYSKAGVVTDTQYF. CDR3 DNA: TGTGCCAGCAGTTACTCCAAGGCGGGAGTTGTGACAGATACGCAGTATTTT.

This clone has just one count. The V gene is TRBV19, the J gene TRBJ2-5, with D unresolved. The V end lost 5 bases, the J end lost 4 bases, and 8 bases lay between the germline ends. CDR3 length: 12 amino acids. The germline V gene has CDR1 LNHDA and CDR2 SQIVND (reference sequence). The CDR3: CASSYTAETQYF. CDR3 sequence (DNA): TGTGCCAGTAGTTACACAGCAGAGACCCAGTACTTC.

This chain connects TRBV27 to TRBJ1-5; D is ambiguous. In germline, CDR1 is MNHEY, CDR2 SMNVEV (reference sequence). The CDR3 sequence is 15 residues long. Deletions cut 5 bases from V and 2 bases from J, with 13 bases between. CDR3 sequence (DNA): TGTGCCAGCAGTAGTTTCGGGGATCGCAATCAGCCCCAGCATTTT. Amino acids: CASSSFGDRNQPQHF.

The genes are TRBV11-3 and TRBJ2-3; TRBD2 matches 7 bases. Trimming cost V 1 base and J 4 bases; bases outside gene matches: 5. The CDR3 sequence is 15 residues long. Germline CDR1 reads SGHNT; CDR2 reads YENEEA. This CDR3 is CASSLGRGSADTQYF. DNA for the CDR3: TGTGCCAGCAGCTTAGGTCGCGGGAGTGCAGATACGCAGTATTTT. Combining the CDR3 with reference TRBV11-3 and TRBJ2-3 gives the whole variable domain EAGVVQSPRYKIIEKKQPVAFWCNPISGHNTLYWYLQNLGQGPELLIRYENEEAVDDSQLPKDRFSAERLKGVDSTLKIQPAELGDSAVYLCASSLGRGSADTQYFGPGTRLTVL.